This T cell receptor (beta chain) is drawn from a study of cytomegalovirus exposure and HLA in healthy donors. From germline, CDR1 is LNHDA and CDR2 SQIVND (reference sequence). Trimming removed 10 bases from V and 4 bases from J, with 14 bases in between. The CDR3 runs to 13 residues. Vbeta (60) and Jbeta (13) primers were used in the PCR. Clones were sequenced by immunoSEQ multiplex PCR, and TCRdb holds only the in-frame ones, with some missing. The sample yields 190,000 or so clones, about four fifths seen once. The material sequenced was PBMCs. The rearrangement uses TRBV19 and TRBJ2-1; D might be TRBD1 (6 bases). This receptor was taken from a man aged 50-60 years in good health and CMV-seronegative. The chain's CDR3 is CATRTDLYNEQFF. The CDR3 DNA follows: TGTGCCACCCGGACAGACCTTTACAATGAGCAGTTCTTC.